The 13 T cell receptor beta chains below all came from one sample that was sequenced in a study of blood T cell repertoires in COVID-19. TCRdb keeps only in-frame clones here, not all; method: immunoSEQ multiplex PCR. Of 150,000 to 200,000 clones listed, roughly nine tenths were seen once; the top ten hold around 1.9%. The sample taken for sequencing was peripheral blood. The source is a man aged 18 to 29 who had recovered from COVID-19.

The chain links TRBV27 to TRBJ1-1; 7 bases match TRBD1. From germline, CDR1 is MNHEY and CDR2 SMNVEV (reference sequence). This CDR3 spans 13 amino acids. J gave up 6 bases and V 3 bases, and 4 bases lay outside the gene matches. This CDR3 reads CASSFAGGPEAFF. As DNA, the CDR3 is TGTGCCAGCAGTTTTGCAGGGGGGCCTGAAGCTTTCTTT.

The V gene is TRBV24-1, the J gene TRBJ2-7; no definite D call. The germline V gene encodes CDR1 KGHDR and CDR2 SFDVKD. V lost 4 bases to trimming and J lost 0 bases, with 6 bases between them. CDR3 size: 13 residues. The CDR3 region is CATSEHSSYEQYF. CDR3 nucleotides: TGTGCCACCAGTGAACACAGCTCCTACGAGCAGTACTTC.

This chain uses TRBV5-1 with TRBJ1-2; D uncertain. Germline V CDR1 and CDR2: SGHRS, YFSETQ. The CDR3 is 11 residues long. V was clipped by 8 bases and J by 6 bases, with 11 bases between them. The CDR3 here is CARVQIHGYTF. The CDR3 nucleotides are TGCGCCAGGGTACAGATCCATGGCTACACCTTC.

This chain joins TRBV9 and TRBJ1-2; D might be TRBD1 (6 bases). In germline, CDR1 is SGDLS, CDR2 YYNGEE. This CDR3 has 14 residues. V was pared by 3 bases and J by 4 bases, with 13 bases between. CDR3 nucleotides: TGTGCCAGCAGCGGCGGACAGACCCTCTATGGCTACACCTTC. Translated: CASSGGQTLYGYTF.

CDR3 protein: CASSYGAPGEAFF. The CDR3 DNA follows: TGTGCCAGCAGTTACGGGGCTCCCGGTGAAGCTTTCTTT. The chain is built from TRBV6-5 and TRBJ1-1; D may be TRBD1 (5 bases). The CDR3 runs 13 residues. The ends were cut back, 2 bases at V and 7 bases at J, with 11 bases in the middle. The germline CDR1 and CDR2 sequences are MNHEY and SVGAGI.

This chain connects TRBV6-2 or TRBV6-3 to TRBJ2-3; TRBD2 is a possible D gene (6 bases). The CDR3 length is 16 residues. Germline CDR1 and CDR2: MNHEY and SVGEGT. V lost 4 bases and J lost 0, with 14 bases in between. CDR3 in amino acids: CASSLLQRGSTDTQYF. CDR3 nucleotides: TGTGCCAGCAGTTTATTACAACGGGGGAGCACAGATACGCAGTATTTT.

The V gene is TRBV9, the J gene TRBJ2-7; weak D call: TRBD2 (5 bases). CDR3 length: 14 amino acids. V lost 4 bases and J 2 bases, leaving 13 bases between the germline ends. Per the germline V gene, CDR1 is SGDLS and CDR2 is YYNGEE. CDR3 region: CASSPLASPYEQYF. In DNA, the CDR3 is TGTGCCAGCAGCCCTCTAGCTTCTCCCTACGAGCAGTACTTC.

This chain links TRBV19 with TRBJ2-1; 8 bases line up with TRBD2. CDR1 and CDR2 from the germline V gene are LNHDA and SQIVND (reference sequence). The CDR3 is made up of 15 amino acids. V shed 3 bases, J shed 9 bases, and the junction held 10 bases outside the gene matches. CDR3 nucleotides: TGTGCCAGTAGTATCCAGCGGGAGCTACGGAGTGAGCAGTTCTTC. Amino acids: CASSIQRELRSEQFF.

The rearrangement links TRBV28 to TRBJ2-7; 9 bases match TRBD1. Trimming removed 4 bases from V and 3 bases from J; junction bases left unmatched: 7. CDR3 length: 15 residues. Germline-derived CDR1 and CDR2 are MDHEN and SYDVKM. CDR3 region: CASSSGQGRGYEQYF. CDR3 coding DNA: TGTGCCAGCAGTTCCGGACAGGGGAGAGGCTACGAGCAGTACTTC.

The rearrangement joins TRBV2 to TRBJ2-1; TRBD2 matches 7 bases. This CDR3 has 15 residues. Germline lookup yields CDR1 SNHLY and CDR2 FYNNEI. The V segment lost 8 bases and the J segment 0 bases; nucleotides outside the gene matches: 7. The CDR3 DNA reads TGTGCCAGCGCCGGGGAGGGGAGCTCCTACAATGAGCAGTTCTTC. Translated: CASAGEGSSYNEQFF.

As concerns this clone: The sample holds other DNA sequences that translate to the same CDR3. The chain recombines TRBV7-2 with TRBJ2-7, with 10 nucleotides matching TRBD1. Per the germline V gene, CDR1 is SGHTA and CDR2 is FQGNSA. The ends lost 5 bases at V and 2 bases at J; junction bases unmatched: 3. The CDR3 totals 14 residues. The CDR3 region is CASSLGQGAYEQYF. The CDR3 DNA reads TGTGCCAGCAGCCTTGGACAGGGGGCCTACGAGCAGTACTTC.

CDR3 residues: CASSRQQGVAEAFF. Here the CDR3 DNA reads TGTGCCAGCAGCCGACAACAGGGGGTCGCTGAAGCTTTCTTT. The gene calls are TRBV7-8 and TRBJ1-1; 8 bases agree with TRBD1. The CDR3 contains 14 residues. The trim removed 5 bases at V and 6 bases at J, leaving 8 bases unmatched. Germline V gene data show CDR1 as SGHVS and CDR2 as FQNEAQ.

V and J are TRBV7-2 and TRBJ2-7; a weak D match, TRBD1 (6 bases). CDR1 and CDR2 (germline): SGHTA, FQGNSA. This CDR3 contains 13 residues. Trimming removed 3 bases at V and 3 bases at J, with 9 bases between. Written as DNA, the CDR3 is TGTGCCAGCAGCTTCGGACAGCTCTACGAGCAGTACTTC. As protein: CASSFGQLYEQYF.